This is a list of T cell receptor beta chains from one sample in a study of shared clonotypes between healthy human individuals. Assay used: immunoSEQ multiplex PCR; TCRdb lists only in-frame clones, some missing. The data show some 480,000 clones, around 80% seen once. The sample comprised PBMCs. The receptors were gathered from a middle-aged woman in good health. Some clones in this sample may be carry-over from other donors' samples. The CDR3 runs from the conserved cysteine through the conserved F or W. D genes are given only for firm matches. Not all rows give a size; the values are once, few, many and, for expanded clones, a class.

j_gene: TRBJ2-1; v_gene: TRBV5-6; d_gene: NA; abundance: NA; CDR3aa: CASSGDSRGYNEQFF; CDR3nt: TGTGCCAGCAGCGGTGACTCTAGGGGCTACAATGAGCAGTTCTTC
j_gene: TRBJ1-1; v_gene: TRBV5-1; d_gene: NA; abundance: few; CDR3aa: CASSLTPGLGIEAFF; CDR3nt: TGCGCCAGCAGCTTAACACCGGGGCTCGGTATTGAAGCTTTCTTT
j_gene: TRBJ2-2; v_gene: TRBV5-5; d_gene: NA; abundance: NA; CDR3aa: CASSYGYTGELFF; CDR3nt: TGTGCCAGCAGCTATGGGTACACCGGGGAGCTGTTTTTT
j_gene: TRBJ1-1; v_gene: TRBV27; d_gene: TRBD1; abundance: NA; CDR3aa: CASSLTGVNTEAFF; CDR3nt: TGTGCCAGCAGCCTGACAGGGGTGAACACTGAAGCTTTCTTT
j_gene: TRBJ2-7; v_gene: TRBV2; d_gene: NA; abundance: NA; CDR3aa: CASRGAAYEQYF; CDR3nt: TGTGCCAGCAGGGGGGCAGCCTACGAGCAGTACTTC
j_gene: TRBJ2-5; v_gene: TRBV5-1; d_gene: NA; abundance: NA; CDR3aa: CASSNQQETQYF; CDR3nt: TGCGCCAGCAGCAACCAACAAGAGACCCAGTACTTC
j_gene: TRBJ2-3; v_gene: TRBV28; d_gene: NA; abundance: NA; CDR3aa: CASSLPQAAPDTQYF; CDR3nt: TGTGCCAGCAGTTTACCCCAGGCAGCCCCAGATACGCAGTATTTT
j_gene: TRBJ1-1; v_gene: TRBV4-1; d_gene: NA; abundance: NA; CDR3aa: CASSQAEMNTEAFF; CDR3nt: TGCGCCAGCAGCCAAGCTGAAATGAACACTGAAGCTTTCTTT
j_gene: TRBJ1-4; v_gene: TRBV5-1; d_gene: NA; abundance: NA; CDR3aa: CASSLAPGARGKLFF; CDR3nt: TGCGCCAGCAGCTTGGCCCCAGGGGCACGAGGAAAACTGTTTTTT
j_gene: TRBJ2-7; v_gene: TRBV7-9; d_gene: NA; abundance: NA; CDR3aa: CASSSSGPGYEQYF; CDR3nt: TGTGCCAGCAGCTCCAGCGGGCCGGGCTACGAGCAGTACTTC
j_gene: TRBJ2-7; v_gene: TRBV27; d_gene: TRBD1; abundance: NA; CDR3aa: CASSSNYRTGGNEQYF; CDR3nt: TGTGCCAGCAGTTCCAATTACCGGACAGGGGGGAACGAGCAGTACTTC
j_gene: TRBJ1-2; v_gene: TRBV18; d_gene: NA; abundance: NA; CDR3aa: CASSVGRLLGGYTF; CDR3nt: TGTGCCAGCTCAGTCGGACGCCTTCTTGGGGGCTACACCTTC
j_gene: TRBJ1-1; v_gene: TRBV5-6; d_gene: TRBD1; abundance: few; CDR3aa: CASSQTGANTEAFF; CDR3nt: TGTGCCAGCAGCCAAACAGGGGCGAACACTGAAGCTTTCTTT
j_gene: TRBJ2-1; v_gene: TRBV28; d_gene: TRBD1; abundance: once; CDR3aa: CASSQTGTGDNEQFF; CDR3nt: TGTGCCAGCAGCCAAACCGGGACAGGGGACAATGAGCAGTTCTTC
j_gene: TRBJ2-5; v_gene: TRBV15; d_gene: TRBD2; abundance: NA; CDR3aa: CATSRSLAGAGETQYF; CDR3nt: TGTGCCACCAGCAGGTCATTAGCGGGAGCTGGGGAGACCCAGTACTTC
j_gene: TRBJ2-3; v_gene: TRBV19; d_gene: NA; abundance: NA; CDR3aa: CASRGDLSEQYF; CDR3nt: TGTGCCAGTAGGGGAGATCTCTCGGAGCAGTATTTT
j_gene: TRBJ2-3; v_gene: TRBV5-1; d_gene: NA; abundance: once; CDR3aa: CASSLGMATDTQYF; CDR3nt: TGCGCCAGCAGCTTGGGAATGGCTACAGATACGCAGTATTTT
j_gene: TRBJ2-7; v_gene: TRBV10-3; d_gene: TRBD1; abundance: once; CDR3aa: CAISEGTGDSYEQYF; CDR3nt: TGTGCCATCAGTGAGGGGACAGGGGATTCCTACGAGCAGTACTTC
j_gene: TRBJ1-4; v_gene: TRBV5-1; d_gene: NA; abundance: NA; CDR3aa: CASSFRGGTNEKLFF; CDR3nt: TGCGCCAGCAGCTTCCGCGGGGGGACTAATGAAAAACTGTTTTTT
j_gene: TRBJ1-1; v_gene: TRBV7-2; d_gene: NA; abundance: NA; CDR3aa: CASSLMGGRGTEAFF; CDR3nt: TGTGCCAGCAGCTTGATGGGGGGTCGGGGCACTGAAGCTTTCTTT
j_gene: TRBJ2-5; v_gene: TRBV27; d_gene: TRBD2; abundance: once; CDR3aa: CASSLGTRQETQYF; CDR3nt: TGTGCCAGCAGCCTCGGGACTAGACAAGAGACCCAGTACTTC
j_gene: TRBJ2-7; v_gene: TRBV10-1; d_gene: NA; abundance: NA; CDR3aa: CASSPDRPYEQYF; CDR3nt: TGCGCCAGCAGTCCCGATCGACCATACGAGCAGTACTTC
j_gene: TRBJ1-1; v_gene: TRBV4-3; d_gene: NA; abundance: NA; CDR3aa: CASSQGVGWGSTEAFF; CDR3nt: TGCGCCAGCAGCCAAGGCGTCGGATGGGGAAGCACTGAAGCTTTCTTT
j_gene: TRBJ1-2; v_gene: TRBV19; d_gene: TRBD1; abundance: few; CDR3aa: CATKGQDGSYTF; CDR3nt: TGTGCCACCAAGGGACAGGATGGGAGCTACACCTTC
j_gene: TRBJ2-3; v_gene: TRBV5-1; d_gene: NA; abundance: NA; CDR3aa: CASSFETGGTDTQYF; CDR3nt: TGCGCCAGCAGCTTTGAGACGGGAGGCACAGATACGCAGTATTTT
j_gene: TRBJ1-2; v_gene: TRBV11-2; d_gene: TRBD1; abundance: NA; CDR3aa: CASSLDLDRARSGYTF; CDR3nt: TGTGCCAGCAGCTTAGATCTGGACAGGGCGAGGAGTGGCTACACCTTC
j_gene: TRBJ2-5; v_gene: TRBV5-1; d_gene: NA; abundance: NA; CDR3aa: CASSPGLAETQYF; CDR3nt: TGCGCCAGCAGCCCGGGACTGGCAGAGACCCAGTACTTC
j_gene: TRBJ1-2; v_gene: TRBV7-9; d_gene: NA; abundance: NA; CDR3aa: CASSLGAGDPNYGYTF; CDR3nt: TGTGCCAGCAGCCTAGGGGCGGGGGACCCGAACTATGGCTACACCTTC
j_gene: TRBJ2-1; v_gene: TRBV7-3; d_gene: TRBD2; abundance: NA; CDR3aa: CASSFRTSGRNEQFF; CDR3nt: TGTGCCAGCAGCTTCAGGACTAGCGGGAGGAATGAGCAGTTCTTC
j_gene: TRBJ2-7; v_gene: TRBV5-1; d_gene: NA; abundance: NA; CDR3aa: CASSFRDGTYEQYF; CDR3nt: TGCGCCAGCAGCTTCAGGGACGGAACCTACGAGCAGTACTTC
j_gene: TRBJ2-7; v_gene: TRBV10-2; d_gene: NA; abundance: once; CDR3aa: CASSGFSYEQYF; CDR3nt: TGCGCCAGCAGCGGTTTCTCCTACGAGCAGTACTTC
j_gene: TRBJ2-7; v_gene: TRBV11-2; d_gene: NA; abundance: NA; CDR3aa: CASSLGRWYYEQYF; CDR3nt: TGTGCCAGCAGCTTAGGGAGGTGGTACTACGAGCAGTACTTC
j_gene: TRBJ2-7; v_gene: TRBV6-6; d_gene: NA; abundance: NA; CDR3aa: CASSYGTLSYEQYF; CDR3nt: TGTGCCAGCAGTTACGGCACTCTATCCTACGAGCAGTACTTC
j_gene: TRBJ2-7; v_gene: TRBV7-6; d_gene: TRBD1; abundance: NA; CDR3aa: CASSSAEGTAFGQYF; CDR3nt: TGTGCCAGCAGCTCGGCTGAAGGGACAGCCTTCGGGCAGTACTTC
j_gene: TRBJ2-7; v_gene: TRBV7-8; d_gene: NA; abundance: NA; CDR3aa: CASSLGGDVYEQYF; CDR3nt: TGTGCCAGCAGCTTGGGCGGGGATGTATACGAGCAGTACTTC
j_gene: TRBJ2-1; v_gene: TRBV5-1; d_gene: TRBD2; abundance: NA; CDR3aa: CASSFAGDAYNEQFF; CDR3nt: TGCGCCAGCAGCTTTGCGGGAGATGCCTACAATGAGCAGTTCTTC
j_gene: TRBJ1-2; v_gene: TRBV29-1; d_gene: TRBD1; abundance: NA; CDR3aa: CSVETTGNYGYTF; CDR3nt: TGCAGCGTTGAGACGACAGGGAACTATGGCTACACCTTC
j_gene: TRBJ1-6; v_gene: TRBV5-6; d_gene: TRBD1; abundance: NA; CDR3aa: CASSLRDRNSPLHF; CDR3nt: TGTGCCAGCAGCCTCCGGGACAGGAATTCACCCCTCCACTTT